The 26 T cell receptor beta chains below all came from one sample that was sequenced in a study of identical twins. TCRdb re-analysed the 5' RACE reads in MiXCR, keeping a single row per CDR3 protein. The table records some 500,000 distinct CDR3 sequences, 20% to 25% of them present only once. These same records also appear under a second study, on T cells expressing NK-cell markers.

Material for sequencing was CD4+ T cells sorted from blood. These receptors all come from a woman aged 18-35 years in good health.

This clonotype was detected only a few times. The chain employs TRBV9 and TRBJ2-5; the D is unclear. This CDR3 has 13 residues. V was cut by 4 bases and J by 1 base, with 8 bases left in between. Germline V gene sequence: CDR1 SGDLS, CDR2 YYNGEE. The CDR3 DNA reads as TGTGCCAGCAGCCCCCGGCCCCAAGAGACCCAGTACTTC. This encodes CASSPRPQETQYF. Combining the CDR3 with reference TRBV9 and TRBJ2-5 gives the whole variable domain DSGVTQTPKHLITATGQRVTLRCSPRSGDLSVYWYQQSLDQGLQFLIQYYNGEERAKGNILERFSAQQFPDLHSELNLSSLELGDSALYFCASSPRPQETQYFGPGTRLLVL.

This chain uses TRBV7-9 with TRBJ2-7; 9 positions agree with TRBD2. This CDR3 has 16 residues. J lost 4 bases, V lost 5 bases, and 12 bases had no gene match. Germline CDR1 SEHNR, CDR2 FQNEAQ (reference sequence). The CDR3 DNA reads as TGTGCCAGCAGCCCCGCCTTGAGCGGGAGGCAGTACGAGCAGTACTTC. Amino acids: CASSPALSGRQYEQYF.

The V gene is TRBV10-3, the J gene TRBJ1-4, with a possible D match to TRBD1 (6 bases). Trimming left V 3 bases short and J 3 bases short, with 17 bases between. The CDR3 loop spans 17 amino acids. CDR1 is ENHRY, CDR2 SYGVKD, per germline. DNA of the CDR3: TGTGCCATCAGTGACGCAGTCGGGGGGCCAGCTAATGAAAAACTGTTTTTT. Translation gives CAISDAVGGPANEKLFF.

This clonotype was picked up a small number of times. This sequence joins TRBV10-3 and TRBJ1-2; possible D gene TRBD1, 6 bases. This CDR3 region has 13 residues. Trimming shortened V by 1 base and J by 5 bases, and 8 bases separated the two germline ends. CDR1 ENHRY and CDR2 SYGVKD come from the germline V gene. The CDR3, as DNA: TGTGCCATCAGTGAGTACAGGGATTATGGCTACACCTTC. Encoded protein: CAISEYRDYGYTF.

This clonotype turned up a few times. The rearrangement joins TRBV12-3 or TRBV12-4 to TRBJ1-5, with D unclear. The V end was cut by 8 bases, the J end by 4 bases, with 12 bases between. The CDR3 has 13 amino acids. The CDR3 DNA is TGTGCCAGCTCCATGTGGATTAATCAGCCCCAGCATTTT. Translating it yields CASSMWINQPQHF.

V gene TRBV20-1 combines with J gene TRBJ2-5, with D tentatively TRBD2 (6 bases). The CDR3 is made up of 14 amino acids. Trimming stripped 3 bases from V and 4 bases from J, with 15 bases between. Germline values: CDR1 DFQATT, CDR2 SNEGSKA (reference sequence). The CDR3 nucleotides are TGCAGTGCTAGTGTCGGGGGAGGTCGAGAGACCCAGTACTTC. Translation gives CSASVGGGRETQYF.

This clonotype has a handful of counts. The J gene is TRBJ1-1, the V gene TRBV5-1, with D maybe TRBD1 (6 bases). From germline, CDR1 is SGHRS and CDR2 YFSETQ. Trimming took off 0 bases at V and 11 bases at J, with 14 bases between the two ends. The CDR3 is made up of 13 amino acids. For the CDR3, the DNA is TGCGCCAGCAGCTTGGGTTCGGCAGGGGAGGCTTTCTTT. This translates into CASSLGSAGEAFF.

This sequence joins TRBV7-2 and TRBJ2-1, with TRBD1 as a possible D gene (5 bases). The V gene's germline CDR1 is SGHTA and CDR2 FQGNSA. Trimming removed 5 bases at V and 5 bases at J, with 16 bases between. The CDR3 extends over 15 amino acids. CDR3: CASSQRWGRDNEQFF. Written as DNA, the CDR3 is TGTGCCAGCAGCCAAAGGTGGGGCCGAGACAATGAGCAGTTCTTC.

In its sample, this clonotype was seen a few times. The chain is built from TRBV12-3 or TRBV12-4 and TRBJ2-1, with D uncertain. Deletions cut 4 bases from V and 10 bases from J, with 11 bases between. The CDR3 sequence is 12 residues long. The CDR3 nucleotides read TGTGCCAGCAGTTCCCGTGGTCGGGAGCAGTTCTTC. Translated, it gives CASSSRGREQFF.

This clonotype was observed many times. The chain links TRBV6-1 to TRBJ1-2, with TRBD1 matching 9 bases. Germline CDR1 and CDR2: MNHNS and SASEGT. This CDR3 comprises 15 residues. With 5 bases clipped from V and 7 bases from J, the junction kept 11 bases outside the gene matches. CDR3 amino acids: CASSKQDRGHAGYTF. CDR3 in DNA: TGTGCCAGCAGTAAACAGGACAGGGGACACGCTGGCTACACCTTC.

There are a few counts of this clonotype. The rearrangement links TRBV20-1 to TRBJ2-3; 9 positions agree with TRBD2. Germline assignment: CDR1 DFQATT and CDR2 SNEGSKA (reference sequence). There are 15 residues in the CDR3. J was trimmed by 4 bases and V by 6 bases; bases with no gene match: 11. In nucleotides, the CDR3 is TGCAGTGCGACCACCCCTAGCGGGACGTCAGATACGCAGTATTTT. This codes for CSATTPSGTSDTQYF.

CDR3 in amino acids: CASSFAPQHEQFF. CDR3 in DNA: TGTGCCAGCAGCTTCGCCCCTCAGCATGAGCAGTTCTTC. The gene calls are TRBV27 and TRBJ2-1; no clear D gene. The CDR3 has 13 amino acids. CDR1 and CDR2 (germline): MNHEY, SMNVEV (reference sequence). Trimming removed 6 bases at V and 8 bases at J, with 14 bases between.

This clonotype has more than one count but fewer than ten. The chain carries TRBV29-1 and TRBJ2-3; D gene uncertain. The germline V and J ends were trimmed by 1 base and 4 bases, with 15 bases remaining between them. The germline V gene has CDR1 SQVTM and CDR2 ANQGSEA. The CDR3 loop spans 15 amino acids. CDR3 in amino acids: CSVEGAFPAPDTQYF. The CDR3 DNA is TGCAGCGTTGAAGGGGCCTTCCCCGCCCCAGATACGCAGTATTTT.

The rearrangement links TRBV19 to TRBJ2-1; D gene ambiguous. CDR1 is LNHDA, CDR2 SQIVND, per germline (reference sequence). The CDR3 totals 11 residues. The ends were cut back, 10 bases at V and 3 bases at J, with 7 bases in the middle. DNA of the CDR3: TGTGCCACCCTCGTCTACAATGAGCAGTTCTTC. Translating it yields CATLVYNEQFF.

The V gene is TRBV5-5, the J gene TRBJ2-5, with 12 positions matching TRBD1. Germline V CDR1 and CDR2: SGHKS, YYEKEE (reference sequence). With V trimmed by 4 bases and J by 4 bases, 8 bases remained unmatched. The CDR3 totals 16 residues. This chain's CDR3 is CASSPGQGAAPETQYF. Written as DNA, the CDR3 is TGTGCCAGCAGCCCGGGACAGGGGGCGGCCCCAGAGACCCAGTACTTC.

In this sample, this clonotype turned up many times. The chain recombines TRBV6-4 with TRBJ1-6; perhaps TRBD1 as D (5 bases). V was trimmed by 6 bases and J by 9 bases, leaving 9 bases between them. CDR1 is MRHNA and CDR2 is SNTAGT in the germline V gene. CDR3 size: 12 residues. In DNA form, the CDR3 reads TGTGCCAGCAGACAGGAGGGTTCACCCCTCCACTTT. This translates into CASRQEGSPLHF.

The chain combines TRBV4-3 with TRBJ2-7; no clear D. The germline V and J ends were trimmed by 2 bases and 3 bases, with 8 bases remaining between them. The CDR3 contains 13 residues. In germline, CDR1 is LGHNA, CDR2 YSLEER. In nucleotides, the CDR3 is TGCGCCAGCAGCCAAAGGTTCGGCTACGAGCAGTACTTC. Amino acids: CASSQRFGYEQYF.

The chain links TRBV5-6 to TRBJ2-6, with D possibly being TRBD1 (6 bases). Germline CDR1 SGHDT, CDR2 YYEEEE. The CDR3 runs to 18 residues. Trimming pared 1 base from V and 0 bases from J, leaving 14 bases between. CDR3 in amino acids: CASSLRRQAFSGANVLTF. The CDR3 DNA follows: TGTGCCAGCAGCTTGAGGAGACAGGCCTTCTCTGGGGCCAACGTCCTGACTTTC.

This clonotype was picked up a small number of times. The rearrangement uses TRBV30 and TRBJ1-5; 7 bases line up with TRBD1. The germline V gene encodes CDR1 GTSNPN and CDR2 SVGIG (reference sequence). CDR3 length equals 13 residues. V lost 7 bases, J lost 3 bases, and 6 bases stayed unmatched. The CDR3 bases are TGTGCCTACTCGACAGGGAACAATCAGCCCCAGCATTTT. It translates to CAYSTGNNQPQHF.

This clonotype was observed at least ten times. The V call is TRBV12-3 or TRBV12-4, the J call TRBJ2-2, with no clear D. With 6 bases removed from V and 1 base from J, the gap between germline ends came to 9 bases. The CDR3 is 14 residues long. The chain's CDR3 is CASSLGGNTGELFF. CDR3 nucleotides: TGTGCCAGCAGCCTCGGCGGGAACACCGGGGAGCTGTTTTTT.

CDR3 residues: CSARDGSSGANVLTF. The CDR3 region has the DNA TGCAGTGCTAGAGACGGAAGTTCTGGGGCCAACGTCCTGACTTTC. The genes are TRBV20-1 and TRBJ2-6; D uncertain. The CDR3 spans 15 residues. Germline V gene sequence: CDR1 DFQATT, CDR2 SNEGSKA (reference sequence). V gave up 0 bases and J gave up 1 base, with 7 bases separating them.

In its sample, this clonotype was seen a few times. The V and J genes are TRBV7-2 and TRBJ1-6; D remains unclear. Trimming took off 3 bases at V and 13 bases at J, with 13 bases between the two ends. CDR1 and CDR2 (germline): SGHTA, FQGNSA. This CDR3 has 13 residues. The CDR3: CASSFGRPKPLHF. DNA of the CDR3: TGTGCCAGCAGCTTCGGACGTCCGAAGCCCCTCCACTTT. The whole variable domain, filled in from reference TRBV7-2 and TRBJ1-6, reads GAGVSQSPSNKVTEKGKDVELRCDPISGHTALYWYRQSLGQGLEFLIYFQGNSAPDKSGLPSDRFSAERTGGSVSTLTIQRTQQEDSAVYLCASSFGRPKPLHFGNGTRLTVT.

The chain combines TRBV29-1 with TRBJ2-6; a possible D gene is TRBD2 (7 bases). Per germline, CDR1 SQVTM and CDR2 ANQGSEA. Trimming cost V 4 bases and J 0 bases, with 16 bases left between them. This CDR3 spans 17 amino acids. The CDR3 reads CSVGGGRIFSGANVLTF. In DNA, the CDR3 is TGCAGCGTTGGGGGGGGCAGGATCTTCTCTGGGGCCAACGTCCTGACTTTC. Variable domain in full (rest from reference TRBV29-1 and TRBJ2-6): SAVISQKPSRDICQRGTSLTIQCQVDSQVTMMFWYRQQPGQSLTLIATANQGSEATYESGFVIDKFPISRPNLTFSTLTVSNMSPEDSSIYLCSVGGGRIFSGANVLTFGAGSRLTVL.

The table lists this clonotype with a few counts. The chain recombines TRBV12-3 or TRBV12-4 with TRBJ2-7; D remains unclear. The CDR3 loop spans 14 amino acids. Trimming removed 6 bases from V and 0 bases from J, with 12 bases in between. The CDR3 loop is CASRAFSSSYEQYF. The CDR3 bases are TGTGCCAGCAGGGCGTTTTCCAGCTCCTACGAGCAGTACTTC.

The table lists this clonotype with many counts. The chain is built from TRBV29-1 and TRBJ2-7; 11 positions agree with TRBD2. V shed 3 bases and J 11 bases; nucleotides not matched to a gene: 0. The CDR3 runs to 10 residues. Per the germline V gene, CDR1 is SQVTM and CDR2 is ANQGSEA. The CDR3 loop is CSVDSGREYF. Written as DNA, the CDR3 is TGCAGCGTTGATAGCGGGAGGGAGTACTTC.

V is TRBV18 and J is TRBJ1-2; 7 bases map to TRBD1. The CDR3 loop spans 16 amino acids. Germline lookup yields CDR1 KGHSH and CDR2 LQKENI. V trimming: 4 bases; J trimming: 3 bases; junction bases outside the gene matches: 11. CDR3 amino acids: CASSRDRATRDYGYTF. CDR3 nucleotide sequence: TGTGCCAGCTCACGGGACAGAGCAACCAGGGACTATGGCTACACCTTC.